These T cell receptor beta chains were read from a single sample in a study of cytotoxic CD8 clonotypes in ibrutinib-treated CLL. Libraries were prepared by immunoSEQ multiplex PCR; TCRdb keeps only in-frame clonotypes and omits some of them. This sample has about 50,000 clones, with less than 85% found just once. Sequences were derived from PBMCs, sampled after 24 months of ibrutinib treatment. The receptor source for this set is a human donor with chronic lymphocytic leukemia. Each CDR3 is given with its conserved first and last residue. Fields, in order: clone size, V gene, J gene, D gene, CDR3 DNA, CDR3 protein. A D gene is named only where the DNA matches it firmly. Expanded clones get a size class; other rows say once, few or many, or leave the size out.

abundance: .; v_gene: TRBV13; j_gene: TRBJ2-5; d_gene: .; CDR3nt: TGTGCCAGCAGCTACTTGATGTCCCAAGAGACCCAGTACTTC; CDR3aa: CASSYLMSQETQYF
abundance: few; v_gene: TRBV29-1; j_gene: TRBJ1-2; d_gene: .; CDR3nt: TGCAGCGTTGACCCTAACTATGGCTACACCTTC; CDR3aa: CSVDPNYGYTF
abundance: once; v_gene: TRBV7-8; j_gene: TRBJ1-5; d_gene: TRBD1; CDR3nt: TGTGCCAGCAGCTTAGCGGGGGCAGGGGGCCAGCCCCAGCATTTT; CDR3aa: CASSLAGAGGQPQHF
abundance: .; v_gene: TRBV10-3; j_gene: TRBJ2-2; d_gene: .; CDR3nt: TGTGCCATCAGTGAGACGTCGGCGAACACCGGGGAGCTGTTTTTT; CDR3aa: CAISETSANTGELFF
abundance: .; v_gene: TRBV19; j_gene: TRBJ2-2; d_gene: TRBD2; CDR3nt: TGTGCCAGTAGTTGGGGCGGGAGGGACACCGGGGAGCTGTTTTTT; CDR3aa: CASSWGGRDTGELFF
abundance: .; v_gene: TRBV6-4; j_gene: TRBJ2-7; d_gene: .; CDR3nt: TGTGCCAGCAGCGCGGAACACGGACCCTACGAGCAGTACTTC; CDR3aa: CASSAEHGPYEQYF
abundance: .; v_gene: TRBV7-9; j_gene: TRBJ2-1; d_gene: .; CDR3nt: TGTGCCAGCAGCCCCGTTCACACCCTTGACAATGAGCAGTTCTTC; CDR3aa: CASSPVHTLDNEQFF
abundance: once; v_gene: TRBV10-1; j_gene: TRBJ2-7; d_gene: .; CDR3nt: TGCGCCAGCAGTGAGTCCGGAGCCCTAGGGTACGAGCAGTACTTC; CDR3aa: CASSESGALGYEQYF
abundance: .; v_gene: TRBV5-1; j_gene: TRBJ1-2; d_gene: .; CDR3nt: TGCGCCAGCAGCTTGGTCTTGGGCAGCGAGTATGGCTACACCTTC; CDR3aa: CASSLVLGSEYGYTF
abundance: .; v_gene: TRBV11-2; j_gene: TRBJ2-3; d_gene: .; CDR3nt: TGTGCCAGCAGCCTAGCAGGGTGGGGGAGCGCAGATACGCAGTATTTT; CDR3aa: CASSLAGWGSADTQYF
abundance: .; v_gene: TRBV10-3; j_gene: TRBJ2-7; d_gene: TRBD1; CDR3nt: TGTGCCACCCGGACAGGGGGGATGTACGAGCAGTACTTC; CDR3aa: CATRTGGMYEQYF
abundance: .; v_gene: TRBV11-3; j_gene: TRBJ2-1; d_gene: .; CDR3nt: TGTGCCAGCAGCACTCGTAGTTGGGGGAGTATGAATGAGCAGTTCTTC; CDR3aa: CASSTRSWGSMNEQFF
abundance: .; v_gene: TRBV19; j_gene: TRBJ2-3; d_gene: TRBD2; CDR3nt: TGTGCCAGTAGTATACCGGGGGGAATATCGGCAGATACGCAGTATTTT; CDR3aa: CASSIPGGISADTQYF
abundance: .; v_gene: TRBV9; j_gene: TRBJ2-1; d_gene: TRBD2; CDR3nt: TGTGCCAGCAGCGTAGAAGGGCAGCGGGATTCCAATGAGCAGTTCTTC; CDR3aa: CASSVEGQRDSNEQFF
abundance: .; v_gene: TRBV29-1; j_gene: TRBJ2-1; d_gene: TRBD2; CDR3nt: TGCAGCGTTGAAGATCTAGCGGTTTACAATGAGCAGTTCTTC; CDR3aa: CSVEDLAVYNEQFF
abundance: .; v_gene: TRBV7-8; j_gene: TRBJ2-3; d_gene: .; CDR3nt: TGTGCCAGCAGCTCAAGCGAGACTAGCACAGATACGCAGTATTTT; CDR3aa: CASSSSETSTDTQYF
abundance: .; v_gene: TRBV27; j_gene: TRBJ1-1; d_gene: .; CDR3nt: TGTGCCAGCAGTTCTGTGGACACTGAAGCTTTCTTT; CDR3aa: CASSSVDTEAFF
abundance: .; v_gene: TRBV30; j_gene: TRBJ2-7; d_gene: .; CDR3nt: TGTGCCTGGAAGAAGTCAGGGAACCACGAGCAGTACTTC; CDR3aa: CAWKKSGNHEQYF
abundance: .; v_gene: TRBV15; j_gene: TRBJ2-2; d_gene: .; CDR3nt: TGTGCCACCAGCAGAGAAACGGGGAACACCGGGGAGCTGTTTTTT; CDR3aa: CATSRETGNTGELFF
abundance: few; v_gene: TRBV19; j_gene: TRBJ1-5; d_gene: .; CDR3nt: TGTGCCAGTAGTGCCGACTCCCGAGGACCTTCCCAGCCCCAGCATTTT; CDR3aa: CASSADSRGPSQPQHF
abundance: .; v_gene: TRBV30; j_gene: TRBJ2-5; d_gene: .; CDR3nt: TGTGCCTGGAGTTCACAAGAGACCCAGTACTTC; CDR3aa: CAWSSQETQYF
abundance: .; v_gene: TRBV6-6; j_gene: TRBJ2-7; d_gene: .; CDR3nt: TGTGCCAGCAGTTACCCACCCACTAGTCTCTACGAGCAGTACTTC; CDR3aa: CASSYPPTSLYEQYF
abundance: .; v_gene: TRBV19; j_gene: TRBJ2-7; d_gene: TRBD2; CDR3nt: TGTGCCAGTAGTAACGGACTAGCGGGCTACGAGCAGTACTTC; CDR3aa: CASSNGLAGYEQYF
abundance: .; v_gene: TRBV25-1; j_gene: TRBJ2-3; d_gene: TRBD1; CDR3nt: TGTGCCAGCAGTGAACCCGGCCAGGGGGAAACAGATACGCAGTATTTT; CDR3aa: CASSEPGQGETDTQYF
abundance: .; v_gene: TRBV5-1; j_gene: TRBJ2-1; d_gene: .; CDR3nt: TGCGCCAGCAGCTTGGGGACGGGAAAGTGGGTGAATGAGCAGTTCTTC; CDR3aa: CASSLGTGKWVNEQFF
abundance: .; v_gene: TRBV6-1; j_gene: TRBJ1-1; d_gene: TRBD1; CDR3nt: TGTGCCAGCAGTCGGGACAGGGGGAACACTGAAGCTTTCTTT; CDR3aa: CASSRDRGNTEAFF
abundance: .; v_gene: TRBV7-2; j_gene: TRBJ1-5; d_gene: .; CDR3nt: TGTGCCAGCAGCCCCCGAGGGGTTGGTCAGCCCCAGCATTTT; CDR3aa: CASSPRGVGQPQHF
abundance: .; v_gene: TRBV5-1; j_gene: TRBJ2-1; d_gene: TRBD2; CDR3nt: TGCGCCAGCAGCTTAGCGGGAGGATTATACAATGAGCAGTTCTTC; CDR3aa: CASSLAGGLYNEQFF
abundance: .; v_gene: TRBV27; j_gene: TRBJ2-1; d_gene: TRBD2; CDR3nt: TGTGCCAGCAGTTTAATGGGTAGCGGGACCTACAATGAGCAGTTCTTC; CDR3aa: CASSLMGSGTYNEQFF